This TCR beta chain was profiled in a study of Ad26.COV2.S vaccination and SARS-CoV-2 variants. Noted treatment: 15 to 20 received Ad26.COV2.S at low or high dose, single or two shots; about five received placebo; per-sample allocation not given. The samples were gathered on day 63 after the first injection of vaccine or placebo. CDR1 and CDR2 (germline): KGHSH, LQKENI. The CDR3 is 17 residues long. V lost 3 bases and J lost 4; bases outside the gene matches: 12. The protocol was immunoSEQ multiplex PCR, while the TCRdb copy is restricted to in-frame clones and leaves out a portion. This sample yields about 680,000 clones, of which more than 80% are seen a single time; over 1.3% belongs to the top ten. This clone has only one observation.

The clonotype was recovered from a person aged 18 to 59 who received the Ad26.COV2.S COVID-19 vaccine or a placebo. The chain uses TRBV18 and TRBJ1-5; TRBD1 matches at 7 bases. The starting material was peripheral blood, obtained in a trial of Ad26.COV2.S vaccine versus placebo. The CDR3 reads CASSPDDRDRVNQPQHF. In DNA, the CDR3 is TGTGCCAGCTCACCTGATGACCGGGACAGAGTTAATCAGCCCCAGCATTTT.